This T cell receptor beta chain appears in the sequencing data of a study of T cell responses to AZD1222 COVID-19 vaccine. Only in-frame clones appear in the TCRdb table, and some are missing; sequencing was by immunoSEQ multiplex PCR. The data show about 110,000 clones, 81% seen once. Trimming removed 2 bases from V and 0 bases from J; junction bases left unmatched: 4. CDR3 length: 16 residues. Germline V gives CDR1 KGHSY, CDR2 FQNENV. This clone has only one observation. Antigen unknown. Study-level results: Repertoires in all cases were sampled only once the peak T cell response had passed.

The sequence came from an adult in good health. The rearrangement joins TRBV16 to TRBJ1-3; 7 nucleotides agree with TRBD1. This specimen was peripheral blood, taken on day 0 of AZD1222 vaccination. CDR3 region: CASSQLQGSSGNTIYF. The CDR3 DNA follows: TGTGCCAGCAGCCAACTACAGGGGAGCTCTGGAAACACCATATATTTT. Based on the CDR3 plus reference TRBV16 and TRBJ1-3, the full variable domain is GEEVAQTPKHLVRGEGQKAKLYCAPIKGHSYVFWYQQVLKNEFKFLISFQNENVFDETGMPKERFSAKCLPNSPCSLEIQATKLEDSAVYFCASSQLQGSSGNTIYFGEGSWLTVV.